This T cell receptor beta chain appears in the sequencing data of a study of beta chain features in type 1 diabetes. Study details: Healthy donors, compared against patients, showed similar age, gender and cell yields. The samples had 85 million to 130 million sorted cells examined in all. Study conclusions and caveats: The naive, central memory and Treg TCRB repertoires showed an apparent similarity that was greater among patients than among healthy donors. When Type 1 diabetes patients were examined, their TCRB CDR3s proved moderately but significantly shorter in all four CD4+ subsets.

The germline gives CDR1 MNHEY, CDR2 SMNVEV (reference sequence). Unmatched junction bases numbered 12, after V lost 5 bases and J lost 7 bases. CDR3 length equals 16 residues. On this clone itself: The target antigen is unknown.

Markers CD45RO/CCR7/CD25/CD127/CD95/CD27 served to sort CD4+ naive, central memory, regulatory and stem cell-like memory cells. The authors reverse transcribed all of the isolated RNA, so sequencing captured expressed TCRB transcripts. Profiled with immunoSEQ multiplex PCR; TCRdb holds only in-frame clones, not every one. Here the sample spans 630,000 or so clones, over 12% being singletons. The sequenced material came from naive CD4+ T cells from blood. This receptor was taken from a man aged 18 to 35 with type 1 diabetes. This chain connects TRBV27 to TRBJ2-3; TRBD2 matches 10 bases. The DNA of the CDR3 is TGTGCCAGCAGTCCCCTTTTAGCGGGAGGTGGAAATACGCAGTATTTT. This encodes CASSPLLAGGGNTQYF.